These 10 T cell receptor beta chains came from one sample sequenced in a study of neurological immune-mediated disorders. MiXCR, run by TCRdb on the 5' RACE reads, gives a single entry per CDR3 protein. The sample lists about 89,000 distinct CDR3 sequences, 2% to 3% occurring once. Source material: PBMCs. The receptors stem from a woman aged 25 to 39 with multiple sclerosis.

This clonotype appeared many times. The V gene is TRBV28, the J gene TRBJ2-7; D is ambiguous. The germline V and J ends were trimmed by 3 bases and 7 bases, with 7 bases remaining between them. This CDR3 is 11 amino acids long. Germline V gene lookup returns CDR1 MDHEN and CDR2 SYDVKM. Written as DNA, the CDR3 is TGTGCCAGCAGTTTCATGGAGGAGCAGTACTTC. Protein sequence: CASSFMEEQYF.

This clonotype was detected many times. The chain links TRBV3-1 to TRBJ2-7; D is uncertain. Germline V lookup: CDR1 LGHDT, CDR2 YNNKEL (reference sequence). Trimming took 0 bases from V and 4 from J, leaving 13 bases between them. The length of the CDR3 is 15 residues. CDR3 protein: CASSQDVVRRYEQYF. CDR3 DNA: TGTGCCAGCAGCCAAGATGTCGTTCGCAGGTACGAGCAGTACTTC.

This clonotype was seen ten or more times. V is TRBV11-2 and J is TRBJ2-3, with 13 bases that match TRBD2. Germline V CDR1 and CDR2: SGHAT, FQNNGV. The CDR3 spans 16 residues. V shed 2 bases and J 5 bases; nucleotides not matched to a gene: 4. The CDR3 DNA reads as TGTGCCAGCAGCTTACGGACTAGCGGGAGAGGAGATACGCAGTATTTT. It yields the protein CASSLRTSGRGDTQYF.

This clonotype was seen many times. The chain's CDR3 is CASSRPGLKETQYF. The CDR3 nucleotides read TGCGCCAGCAGCCGTCCTGGCTTAAAAGAGACCCAGTACTTC. The rearrangement uses TRBV5-1 and TRBJ2-5; D remains ambiguous. Germline CDR1 SGHRS, CDR2 YFSETQ. V lost 4 bases, J lost 3 bases, and 13 bases lay in between. The CDR3 has 14 residues.

In its sample, this clonotype was seen many times. The CDR3 region has the DNA TGTGCCAGCAGTGAGGACAGGCCCATCTCTGGGGCCAACGTCCTGACTTTC. Protein product: CASSEDRPISGANVLTF. The chain employs TRBV25-1 and TRBJ2-6; 7 bases are shared with TRBD1. The germline CDR1 and CDR2 sequences are MGHDK and SYGVNS. With 3 bases clipped from V and 0 bases from J, the junction kept 5 bases outside the gene matches. The CDR3 has 17 amino acids.

This clonotype was detected a few times. The V and J genes are TRBV7-9 and TRBJ2-1; TRBD2 matches at 8 bases. The junction had 9 bases not matched to a gene; V was cut back by 9 bases and J by 8 bases. Looked up from germline, CDR1 is SEHNR and CDR2 is FQNEAQ (reference sequence). The CDR3 runs 13 residues. CDR3 nucleotide sequence: TGTGCCAGTAAGACTAGCGTAATCCATGAGCAGTTCTTC. Translating it yields CASKTSVIHEQFF.

Details on this clonotype: This could be a read error, since a much larger clone is one nucleotide away. The chain is built from TRBV7-9 and TRBJ2-1; D might be TRBD2 (6 bases). V lost 1 base, J lost 5 bases, and 12 bases lay in between. There are 15 residues in the CDR3. Germline V lookup: CDR1 SEHNR, CDR2 FQNEAQ (reference sequence). In DNA form, the CDR3 reads TGTGCCAGCAGCTTAGATTGGACTAACGACAATGAGCAGTTCTTC. Translating it yields CASSLDWTNDNEQFF.

This clonotype has at least ten counts. The chain has TRBV6-2 or TRBV6-3 and TRBJ2-3; D remains unclear. The CDR3 is made up of 15 amino acids. The V end lost 1 base, the J end lost 0 bases, and 8 bases lay between the germline ends. Germline loops: CDR1 MNHEY, CDR2 SVGEGT. The CDR3 region is CASSYYTPSTDTQYF. CDR3 DNA: TGTGCCAGCAGTTACTATACGCCTAGCACAGATACGCAGTATTTT.

This clonotype occurred many times. The V gene is TRBV9, the J gene TRBJ2-1, with 8 nucleotides matching TRBD1. CDR3 length: 15 amino acids. Trimming at V came to 4 bases and at J to 1 base, leaving 4 bases not matched to a gene. Germline CDR1 is SGDLS and CDR2 is YYNGEE. This CDR3 reads CASSPGQGSYNEQFF. CDR3 sequence (DNA): TGTGCCAGCAGCCCCGGACAGGGTTCCTACAATGAGCAGTTCTTC. The full variable domain, its missing parts supplied by reference TRBV9 and TRBJ2-1, is DSGVTQTPKHLITATGQRVTLRCSPRSGDLSVYWYQQSLDQGLQFLIQYYNGEERAKGNILERFSAQQFPDLHSELNLSSLELGDSALYFCASSPGQGSYNEQFFGPGTRLTVL.

Many counts were recorded for this clonotype. J is TRBJ2-3 and V is TRBV10-3; D ambiguous. Trimming shortened V by 3 bases and J by 3 bases, and 4 bases separated the two germline ends. Looked up from germline, CDR1 is ENHRY and CDR2 is SYGVKD. This CDR3 is built from 12 residues. CDR3 sequence: CAISDQTDTQYF. In DNA, the CDR3 is TGTGCCATCAGTGACCAGACAGATACGCAGTATTTT.